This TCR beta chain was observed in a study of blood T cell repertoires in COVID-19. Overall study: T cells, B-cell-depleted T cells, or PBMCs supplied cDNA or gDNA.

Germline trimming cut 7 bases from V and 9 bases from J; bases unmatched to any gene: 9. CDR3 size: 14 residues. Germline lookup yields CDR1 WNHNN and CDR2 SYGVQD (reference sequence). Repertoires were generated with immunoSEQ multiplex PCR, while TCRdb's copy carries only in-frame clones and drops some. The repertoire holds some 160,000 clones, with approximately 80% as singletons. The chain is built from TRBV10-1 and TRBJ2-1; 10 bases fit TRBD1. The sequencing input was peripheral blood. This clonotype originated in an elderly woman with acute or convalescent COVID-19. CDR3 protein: CASTRDRGRGEQFF. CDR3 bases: TGCGCCAGCACCCGGGACAGGGGACGGGGTGAGCAGTTCTTC.